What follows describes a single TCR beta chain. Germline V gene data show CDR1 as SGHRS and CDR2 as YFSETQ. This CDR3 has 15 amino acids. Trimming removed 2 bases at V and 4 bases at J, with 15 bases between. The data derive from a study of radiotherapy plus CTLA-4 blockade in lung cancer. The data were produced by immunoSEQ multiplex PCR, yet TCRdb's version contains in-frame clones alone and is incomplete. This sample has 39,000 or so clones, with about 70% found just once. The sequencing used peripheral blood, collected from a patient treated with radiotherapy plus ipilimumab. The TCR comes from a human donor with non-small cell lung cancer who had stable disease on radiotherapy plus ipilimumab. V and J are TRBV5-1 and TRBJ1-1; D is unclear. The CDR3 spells CASSLQTSGTTEAFF. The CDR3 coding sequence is TGCGCCAGCAGCTTACAGACCTCGGGTACCACTGAAGCTTTCTTT.